This T cell receptor beta chain was sequenced for a study of T cells in Graves' hyperthyroidism and ophthalmopathy. The investigators amplified TCR beta CDR3 regions from RNA transcripts. The HTBI set primed first-round TCR CDR3 RT-PCR. TCRdb fed the multiplex PCR reads into MiXCR, producing one record per CDR3 protein. The sample lists around 700,000 distinct CDR3 sequences, around 20% occurring once. This CDR3 is built from 15 residues. CDR1 and CDR2 (germline): SEHNR, FQNEAQ (reference sequence). V gave up 3 bases and J gave up 0 bases, with 10 bases separating them. Hyperthyroidism was newly diagnosed in patients aged 18 to 65 (duration under 2 months). The sample, blood from the first hyperthyroidism diagnosis, precedes any ophthalmopathy symptoms. To note about this clonotype: Its antigen is unknown.

General study points: A 13 V-J signature model discriminated ophthalmopathy versus stable hyperthyroidism. The model made its ophthalmopathy prediction, and onset followed a median around 6.5 months later.

Sequenced sample: blood. The V call is TRBV7-9, the J call TRBJ2-3, with D hard to call. This clonotype was sampled from a woman between 45 and 65 years old with Graves' hyperthyroidism that later progressed to Graves' ophthalmopathy. CDR3 amino acids: CASSLRSPSTDTQYF. The CDR3 DNA follows: TGTGCCAGCAGCTTGAGGTCCCCTAGCACAGATACGCAGTATTTT.